This T cell receptor (beta chain) appears in the sequencing data of a study of blood T cell repertoires in COVID-19. Study context: The analysed material was cDNA or gDNA that came from T cells, B-cell-depleted T cells, or PBMCs.

Per the authors' pipeline: How many nucleated cells were present was estimated from reference gene primer amplification. Sequencing used immunoSEQ multiplex PCR; TCRdb keeps in-frame clones, though not all of them. That table is the source of V, J and clone size, and D and trimming were worked out from the DNA. The sample includes about 270,000 clones, about 87% of them seen just once. Enrolled through a virtual design, the participants were between 18 and 89 years of age and came from some 25 US areas. Each participant's cohort was designated according to participant-reported clinical history. This CDR3 has 16 residues. Germline assignment: CDR1 MNHEY and CDR2 SMNVEV (reference sequence). Trimming removed 4 bases from V and 0 bases from J, with 16 bases in between.

The rearrangement joins TRBV27 to TRBJ2-7; D unresolved. The receptor's source is a woman in her twenties or thirties with acute COVID-19. Sequencing was performed on PBMCs or T cells enriched from blood (not recorded which). CDR3 loop: CASSSLGPGGSYEQYF. The CDR3 bases are TGTGCCAGCAGTTCCCTCGGTCCCGGCGGCTCCTACGAGCAGTACTTC.